The T cell receptor beta chain described here comes from a study of shared clonotypes between healthy human individuals. General observations from the study: Sampling was confined to blood; repertoires within tissues likely differ. Although depth was large, rarefaction showed that sequencing of the sorted subsets was incomplete.

Naive CD45RA+ and memory CD45RA-negative subsets were split from CD4+ cells. About this clone: Its specificity is not known.

Samples underwent the assay at deep level. Data came from immunoSEQ multiplex PCR; TCRdb stores just in-frame clones and leaves some out. The sample consists of around 1.6 million clones, 95% to 99% of them appearing once. V was cut by 0 bases and J by 6 bases, with 11 bases left in between. Germline V CDR1 and CDR2: KGHSH, LQKENI. The CDR3 has 14 residues. Sequencing was performed on naive CD4+ T cells sorted from blood. As to subset: CD45RA+ positively selected. The chain combines TRBV18 with TRBJ1-1; D gene ambiguous. This clonotype was sampled from a man aged 25 to 45 in good health. CDR3 nucleotides: TGTGCCAGCTCACCACCCGACCGAAGCTCTGAAGCTTTCTTT. Protein product: CASSPPDRSSEAFF.